The T cell receptor beta chain under discussion was sequenced for a study of regulatory T cells in long-lasting Graves disease (dated by TCRdb to 2020 to 2023). Some background on the complete study: Newly diagnosed Graves' disease patients had taken antithyroid drugs for less than 3 months. A total of 35 or so samples underwent TCR sequencing: around 13 from persistent and some 20 from newly diagnosed Graves' disease patients. Persistent Graves' disease patients were compared with newly diagnosed Graves' disease patients by peripheral blood TCR sequencing and RNA sequencing. The study was conducted in China and was registered as a clinical trial. The research as a whole found: The study examined only peripheral blood because the primary lesion, thyroid tissue, could not be accessed. Persistent disease showed preferential use of TRBV28, TRBJ1-2 and TRBJ2-5, whereas newly diagnosed disease favored TRBV20-1 and TRBJ2-1. More public clonotypes were shared among persistent patients (around 3,000) than among newly diagnosed patients (966). Lower TCR Shannon entropy and fewer highly expanded clones were observed in persistent Graves' disease patients than in newly diagnosed patients, which suggested clonal expansion. Only the TCR beta chain was sequenced and analyzed. The authors noted that the small sample size was a limitation that may lower accuracy.

The library was produced with multiplex PCR. Reads for this sample came from an Illumina HiSeq 4000. To build TCR beta libraries, CDR3 regions were amplified by Arm-PCR using iRepertoire HTBI primers. Gel purification was performed on PCR products prior to sequencing. The authors' pipeline ran thus. Gene usage analysis of CDR3 amino acid clonotypes relied on the approximately 60 TRBV and about 15 TRBJ segments identified across samples. COPE and FqMerger were used to merge filtered high-quality paired reads into contigs. Contigs were aligned with BLAST to IMGT TRBV, TRBD and TRBJ reference genes, and CDR3 was defined per IMGT. Highly expanded clones were defined as clonotypes with a frequency above 0.1%. Shannon entropy was used to measure repertoire diversity, and the Gini coefficient was used to measure V-J evenness. A clonotype was considered public if more than one individual shared it. Starting from the raw public reads, TCRdb applied fastp trimming at Q25, assembled clones with MiXCR and retained in-frame beta chains. Identical CDR3 protein sequences are pooled into one entry, listed with their most common genes and DNA. For this entry, the V and J calls and clone size follow TCRdb and not the study's own pipeline. Recorded for this sample are some 250,000 distinct CDR3 sequences; 20% to 25% of them occurred a single time. Around 14% of the sample lies in the top ten.

This clonotype was seen ten or more times. What antigen it recognizes has not been identified. Per-base qualities were not stored, and no clone one base away is much larger. The sample's time point, from its label and the paper: newly diagnosed GD, antithyroid drugs for less than 3 months. RNA was extracted from PBMCs in TRIzol for both TCR sequencing and RNA sequencing. The diagnosis of Graves' disease followed American Thyroid Association guidelines. The patients came from an endocrinology department in Xi'an, China. Each patient gave approximately 8.8 milliliters of peripheral blood, collected in an EDTA anticoagulant tube. PBMCs were isolated by Ficoll Paque Plus density gradient separation without further T cell sorting. An Agilent 2100 Bioanalyzer and agarose gel were used to assess RNA quality, and a NanoDrop 2000 was used to measure RNA concentration. The CDR3 runs 12 residues from the cysteine to the phenylalanine. Only the CDR3 DNA stays, 36 bases, in frame from base 1. V is reduced by 0 bases and J by 5 bases, leaving a spacing of 2 bases between them. As encoded in the germline V gene, CDR1 is KGHDR while CDR2 is SFDVKD.

Source: peripheral blood mononuclear cells (PBMCs), taken at new diagnosis, from a patient treated with antithyroid drugs. This receptor was obtained from a female donor with Graves disease. The chain is assembled from TRBV24-1 and TRBJ2-3; no D segment can be confidently identified. The sequenced DNA is TGTGCCACCAGTGATTTGCTAGATACGCAGTATTTT. This yields the protein CATSDLLDTQYF.